The 28 T cell receptor beta chains reported below all come from one sample, sequenced in a study of T-cell memory formation after mild COVID-19 (dated by TCRdb to the early 2020s). Libraries were built with 5' RACE. Sequenced on an Illumina NovaSeq 6000. TCRdb ran its own pipeline on the public reads, namely fastp trimming at Q25 and MiXCR clone calling, and kept in-frame beta chains. CDR3 protein sequences are deduplicated, and each keeps its most common genes and DNA. The sample records roughly 150,000 distinct CDR3 sequences, roughly 13% of which are singletons. The ten largest clones take up approximately 3.3% of the sample. The sequenced sample was PBMCs or a T cell subset sorted from them (not recorded which). The receptor set was obtained from a man aged 18-30 years who had mild COVID-19 (a few samples of this study predate the infection). The sample titles of this study are shuffled in the database, so cell type and time point are left out; the donor was told from shared clones.

This rearrangement joins TRBV5-1 to TRBJ2-7, with D tentatively TRBD1 (6 bases). Trimming shortened V by 6 bases and J by 0 bases, and 10 bases separated the two germline ends. The CDR3 is 13 residues long. Germline CDR1 is SGHRS and CDR2 is YFSETQ. The CDR3 loop reads CASIPGDSYEQYF. For the CDR3, the DNA is TGCGCCAGCATCCCAGGGGACTCCTACGAGCAGTACTTC.

Many counts were recorded for this clonotype. J is TRBJ1-6 and V is TRBV7-9; 7 bases match TRBD1. Trimming at V came to 6 bases and at J to 7 bases, leaving 6 bases not matched to a gene. This CDR3 comprises 14 residues. Germline V gene sequence: CDR1 SEHNR, CDR2 FQNEAQ (reference sequence). The CDR3 region has the DNA TGTGCCAGCAGTCAGGGACAGCCAAATTCACCCCTCCACTTT. This encodes CASSQGQPNSPLHF.

This clonotype was observed a handful of times. This chain joins TRBV12-5 and TRBJ2-5; 7 nucleotides align to TRBD2. Germline CDR1 reads LGHNT; CDR2 reads FRNRAP. The CDR3 covers 17 residues. With V trimmed by 6 bases and J by 1 base, 14 bases remained unmatched. This CDR3 is CASGPGTTGPFQETQYF. The CDR3 bases are TGTGCTAGTGGCCCCGGGACTACCGGGCCCTTCCAAGAGACCCAGTACTTC.

This clonotype was counted between two and nine times. The rearrangement joins TRBV7-6 to TRBJ1-1; D remains unclear. Trimming removed 1 base from V and 1 base from J, with 10 bases in between. Germline CDR1 is SGHVS and CDR2 is FNYEAQ. The length of the CDR3 is 15 residues. The DNA for the CDR3 is TGTGCCAGCAGCTTAGGGGGAGACAAGAACACTGAAGCTTTCTTT. Translation: CASSLGGDKNTEAFF. Together with reference TRBV7-6 and TRBJ1-1, the CDR3 gives the full variable domain: GAGVSQSPRYKVTKRGQDVALRCDPISGHVSLYWYRQALGQGPEFLTYFNYEAQQDKSGLPNDRFSAERPEGSISTLTIQRTEQRDSAMYRCASSLGGDKNTEAFFGQGTRLTVV.

The chain couples TRBV20-1 to TRBJ2-5; 8 nucleotides match TRBD1. The CDR3 contains 16 residues. Germline trimming cut 0 bases from V and 2 bases from J; bases unmatched to any gene: 8. Germline V gene data show CDR1 as DFQATT and CDR2 as SNEGSKA (reference sequence). The CDR3, as DNA: TGCAGTGCTAGAGACCAGGGGGCCCTTTTTCAAGAGACCCAGTACTTC. As protein: CSARDQGALFQETQYF.

This chain uses TRBV20-1 with TRBJ2-5; TRBD2 might be the D (5 bases). CDR1 is DFQATT, CDR2 SNEGSKA, per germline (reference sequence). Trimming cost V 3 bases and J 4 bases, with 12 bases left between them. The CDR3 consists of 13 residues. Here the CDR3 reads CSARLAAPETQYF. The CDR3 region has the DNA TGCAGTGCTAGGCTAGCTGCCCCAGAGACCCAGTACTTC.

The chain links TRBV7-8 to TRBJ1-1; 7 positions match TRBD1. With V trimmed by 4 bases and J by 3 bases, 2 bases remained unmatched. The CDR3 consists of 13 residues. Germline CDR1 SGHVS, CDR2 FQNEAQ. CDR3 nucleotide sequence: TGTGCCAGCAGCTATGGGACAGACACTGAAGCTTTCTTT. This sequence encodes CASSYGTDTEAFF. The full variable domain, in which reference TRBV7-8 and TRBJ1-1 provide the parts outside the CDR3, is GAGVSQSPRYKVAKRGQDVALRCDPISGHVSLFWYQQALGQGPEFLTYFQNEAQLDKSGLPSDRFFAERPEGSVSTLKIQRTQQEDSAVYLCASSYGTDTEAFFGQGTRLTVV.

This clonotype showed up just a few times. The genes are TRBV7-9 and TRBJ1-4; TRBD1 matches at 8 bases. Germline trimming cut 8 bases from V and 7 bases from J; bases unmatched to any gene: 6. The CDR3 extends over 13 amino acids. The germline V gene has CDR1 SEHNR and CDR2 FQNEAQ (reference sequence). The CDR3 is CASGRTGSEKLFF. CDR3 bases: TGTGCCAGCGGAAGGACAGGGAGTGAAAAACTGTTTTTT.

This clonotype showed up just a few times. V is TRBV7-8 and J is TRBJ2-5; D perhaps matches TRBD2 (6 bases). V was clipped by 0 bases and J by 7 bases, with 15 bases between them. Germline lookup yields CDR1 SGHVS and CDR2 FQNEAQ. The CDR3 runs to 15 residues. The CDR3 DNA sequence: TGTGCCAGCAGCTTAGCGGGGGGACCGGCTGCGACCCAGTACTTC. Amino acids: CASSLAGGPAATQYF.

V gene TRBV18 combines with J gene TRBJ1-1; D uncertain. Between the trimmed V and J ends, which lost 3 bases and 0 bases, there was a span of 8 bases. The CDR3 totals 14 residues. Germline values: CDR1 KGHSH, CDR2 LQKENI. The CDR3 region is CASSPEALNTEAFF. The CDR3, as DNA: TGTGCCAGCTCACCGGAGGCTCTGAACACTGAAGCTTTCTTT.

The rearrangement links TRBV7-6 to TRBJ1-1; 7 bases are shared with TRBD1. Germline V CDR1 and CDR2: SGHVS, FNYEAQ. This CDR3 has 16 amino acids. J lost 6 bases, V lost 8 bases, and 18 bases had no gene match. The CDR3 DNA reads TGTGCCAGCTCTACTTCCCCCTCGACAGGGATCGCTGAAGCTTTCTTT. The encoded protein is CASSTSPSTGIAEAFF.

A few counts support this clonotype. The chain joins TRBV15 to TRBJ2-5, with D possibly being TRBD2 (6 bases). This CDR3 has 15 residues. Trimming pared 0 bases from V and 3 bases from J, leaving 11 bases between. The germline V gene encodes CDR1 LNHNV and CDR2 YYDKDF (reference sequence). CDR3 region: CATSRDPSGEETQYF. For the CDR3, the DNA is TGTGCCACCAGCAGAGATCCCTCGGGGGAAGAGACCCAGTACTTC.

This clonotype occurred a few times. The rearrangement joins TRBV28 to TRBJ2-7, with D tentatively TRBD2 (6 bases). The CDR3 length is 15 residues. V shed 6 bases and J shed 3 bases, with 18 bases lying between them. CDR1 MDHEN and CDR2 SYDVKM come from the germline V gene. The CDR3 protein is CASSPPGTGIYEQYV. For the CDR3, the DNA is TGTGCCAGCAGCCCACCGGGGACTGGCATCTACGAGCAGTACGTC.

V is TRBV6-6 and J is TRBJ2-7, with D possibly being TRBD2 (5 bases). The CDR3 contains 12 residues. CDR1 is MNHNY and CDR2 is SVGAGI in the germline V gene (reference sequence). V lost 10 bases, J lost 5 bases, and 15 bases lay in between. CDR3 coding DNA: TGTGCCACCTACGGGCCCGGGAACGAGCAGTACTTC. As protein: CATYGPGNEQYF.

The chain employs TRBV5-1 and TRBJ2-7, with D unresolved. CDR1 and CDR2 (germline): SGHRS, YFSETQ. Trimming took off 0 bases at V and 3 bases at J, with 7 bases between the two ends. The CDR3 extends over 13 amino acids. CDR3 sequence: CASSLAADYEQYF. In DNA form, the CDR3 reads TGCGCCAGCAGCTTGGCCGCGGACTACGAGCAGTACTTC.

The chain is built from TRBV7-2 and TRBJ2-5; D may be TRBD2 (6 bases). V was shortened by 5 bases and J by 1 base, with 14 bases between the two germline ends. The CDR3 is 15 amino acids. Germline CDR1 is SGHTA and CDR2 is FQGNSA. For the CDR3, the DNA is TGTGCCAGCAGCCTTTGGGGGGACCTCCAAGAGACCCAGTACTTC. Its protein is CASSLWGDLQETQYF.

This clonotype has only a few counts. The rearrangement links TRBV4-2 to TRBJ1-4; TRBD1 matches 7 bases. The germline V gene encodes CDR1 LGHNA and CDR2 YNFKEQ. This CDR3 contains 12 residues. The trim removed 3 bases at V and 12 bases at J, leaving 4 bases unmatched. CDR3 amino acids: CASSQRGRELFF. In DNA form, the CDR3 reads TGTGCCAGCAGCCAGAGGGGGCGGGAACTGTTTTTT.

This clonotype was seen more than once but under ten times. The chain is built from TRBV15 and TRBJ1-2; D ambiguous. The CDR3 contains 14 residues. V gave up 5 bases and J gave up 4 bases, with 14 bases separating them. Germline CDR1 reads LNHNV; CDR2 reads YYDKDF (reference sequence). CDR3 DNA: TGTGCCACCAGCGGCAGGCAGGATCCCTATGGCTACACCTTC. Translating it yields CATSGRQDPYGYTF.

This clonotype was seen many times. The J gene is TRBJ2-5, the V gene TRBV4-2, with D hard to call. The CDR3 length is 12 residues. The germline CDR1 and CDR2 sequences are LGHNA and YNFKEQ. V lost 1 base to trimming and J lost 4 bases, with 4 bases between them. CDR3 sequence reads: CASSQGIETQYF. The CDR3 DNA reads TGTGCCAGCAGCCAAGGTATAGAGACCCAGTACTTC.

This clonotype has only a few counts. This chain uses TRBV10-1 with TRBJ2-1; D may be TRBD2 (5 bases). Germline V gives CDR1 WNHNN, CDR2 SYGVQD (reference sequence). V was trimmed by 2 bases and J by 8 bases, leaving 10 bases between them. The CDR3 runs 13 residues. CDR3 protein: CASSEVAGHEQFF. The DNA of the CDR3 is TGCGCCAGCAGTGAGGTGGCGGGCCATGAGCAGTTCTTC.

V gene TRBV4-3 combines with J gene TRBJ2-3, with D possibly called TRBD1 or TRBD2 (5 bases each). CDR1 is LGHNA and CDR2 is YSLEER in the germline V gene. Trimming shortened V by 0 bases and J by 2 bases, and 12 bases separated the two germline ends. The CDR3 has 16 amino acids. CDR3 coding DNA: TGCGCCAGCAGCCAAGATCTCGGGGACCACACAGATACGCAGTATTTT. It encodes CASSQDLGDHTDTQYF.

This clonotype was observed a few times. Sequence at one end of the junction differs from germline and may be a read error. The CDR3 DNA reads as TGTGCCAGCACTTTACAGGGGTCCGATGAAAAACTGTTTTTT. Translation: CASTLQGSDEKLFF. J is TRBJ1-4 and V is TRBV12-3 or TRBV12-4, with 7 bases identical to TRBD1. The CDR3 has 14 residues.

This clonotype was found a few times. The chain joins TRBV11-1 to TRBJ2-3; no clear D. This CDR3 contains 11 residues. V was shortened by 8 bases and J by 3 bases, with 6 bases between the two germline ends. The germline CDR1 and CDR2 sequences are SGHAT and FQDESV (reference sequence). The CDR3 loop is CASAQTDTQYF. The CDR3 coding sequence is TGTGCCAGCGCCCAGACAGATACGCAGTATTTT.

The chain links TRBV7-8 to TRBJ1-2; no clear D. The CDR3 spans 12 residues. The germline gives CDR1 SGHVS, CDR2 FQNEAQ. V gave up 3 bases and J gave up 4 bases, with 6 bases separating them. CDR3 in amino acids: CASSFNGYGYTF. The CDR3 DNA reads TGTGCCAGCAGCTTTAACGGCTATGGCTACACCTTC.

The J gene is TRBJ1-1, the V gene TRBV5-1, with a tentative D call TRBD1 (6 bases). Germline CDR1 and CDR2: SGHRS and YFSETQ. Trimming removed 4 bases at V and 2 bases at J, with 12 bases between. CDR3 length equals 14 residues. CDR3 DNA: TGCGCCAGCAGCGCACAGGGTTCCAACACTGAAGCTTTCTTT. Residues: CASSAQGSNTEAFF.

This clonotype was detected only a few times. The gene calls are TRBV15 and TRBJ2-4, with D maybe TRBD1 (6 bases). This CDR3 contains 16 residues. V was trimmed by 3 bases and J by 3 bases, leaving 15 bases between them. Germline V gene sequence: CDR1 LNHNV, CDR2 YYDKDF (reference sequence). CDR3 DNA: TGTGCCACCAGCAGGGACCAGGGGTTCGGCAAAAACATTCAGTACTTC. It translates to CATSRDQGFGKNIQYF.

This chain uses TRBV6-6 with TRBJ1-1; D may be TRBD1 (5 bases). CDR1 is MNHNY and CDR2 is SVGAGI in the germline V gene (reference sequence). The ends were cut back, 7 bases at V and 0 bases at J, with 21 bases in the middle. The CDR3 runs 17 residues. CDR3 sequence: CASTLRQGETMNTEAFF. CDR3 DNA sequence: TGTGCCAGCACCCTACGGCAGGGAGAGACCATGAACACTGAAGCTTTCTTT.

A few counts support this clonotype. The CDR3 DNA sequence: TGTGCCAGCAGGGCCGGGACTAGCGTGGAGACCCAGTACTTC. This translates into CASRAGTSVETQYF. The chain carries TRBV11-2 and TRBJ2-5; 10 bases are shared with TRBD2. The CDR3 sequence is 14 residues long. The V gene end was trimmed by 6 bases and the J gene end by 5 bases; junction bases not matched to a gene: 6. The germline CDR1 and CDR2 sequences are SGHAT and FQNNGV.